One and the same sample provided the 28 T cell receptor beta chains below, sequenced in a study of blood T cells in healthy people across ages. Primed by a sample-barcoded 5' primer and a J-beta primer mix, a second PCR proceeded for 7 to 11 cycles. Via MiXCR, TCRdb re-called the 5' RACE reads, giving one row per CDR3 protein. The sample has about 1,500,000 distinct CDR3 sequences; about 28% are singletons. The sample taken for sequencing was blood. The receptors were gathered from a woman aged 25 to 39 in good health.

As concerns this clonotype: This clone may be a read error of a much larger clone one base away. The chain carries TRBV6-5 and TRBJ2-7, with 9 bases identical to TRBD1. The last part of the DNA fits TRBJ2-5 better; the J call may be wrong. Germline V gene lookup returns CDR1 MNHEY and CDR2 SVGAGI. The CDR3 covers 16 residues. The DNA of the CDR3 is TGTGTCAGCAGTTCCCCGGGACAGGGTACGGGAGAGACCCAGTACTTC. This gives the protein CVSSSPGQGTGETQYF.

Worth noting for this clonotype: A much more abundant neighbour one base away suggests this may be a read error. The CDR3 ends on some other residue instead of the conserved phenylalanine or tryptophan, so this is likely a read error. This chain links TRBV6-1 with TRBJ1-2; D is perhaps TRBD1 (6 bases). The CDR3 is 13 residues long. The V end was cut by 7 bases, the J end by 2 bases, with 11 bases between. The germline gives CDR1 MNHNS, CDR2 SASEGT. Here the CDR3 reads CASKTGKNYGYTI. CDR3 nucleotide sequence: TGTGCCAGCAAAACAGGGAAGAACTATGGCTACACCATC.

This clonotype was seen a handful of times. The chain combines TRBV10-3 with TRBJ1-2; unclear D gene. Germline V gives CDR1 ENHRY, CDR2 SYGVKD. Trimming stripped 0 bases from V and 4 bases from J, with 9 bases between. This CDR3 spans 14 amino acids. Here the CDR3 reads CAISESAETYGYTF. The CDR3 DNA reads TGTGCCATCAGTGAGTCGGCGGAGACCTATGGCTACACCTTC.

The table lists this clonotype with a count of one. The junction differs from germline at one of its ends, possibly a read error. V is TRBV30 and J is TRBJ2-6; 8 positions agree with TRBD2. Germline loops: CDR1 GTSNPN, CDR2 SVGIG (reference sequence). CDR3 length equals 15 residues. The CDR3 nucleotides read TGTGCCTGGAAAAGCGGGAGCTCTGGGGCCAACTTCCTGACTTTC. The encoded protein is CAWKSGSSGANFLTF.

This clonotype occurred many times. The J gene is TRBJ2-5, the V gene TRBV6-5, with 9 nucleotides matching TRBD2. Unmatched junction bases numbered 6, after V lost 5 bases and J lost 5 bases. Germline CDR1 MNHEY, CDR2 SVGAGI. The length of the CDR3 is 14 residues. For the CDR3, the DNA is TGTGCCAGCAGTCCGGGGACTAGCTTGGAGACCCAGTACTTC. This translates into CASSPGTSLETQYF.

The V gene is TRBV4-3, the J gene TRBJ1-6; D remains ambiguous. CDR3 length: 14 residues. Trimming cost V 0 bases and J 7 bases, with 7 bases left between them. The germline V gene has CDR1 LGHNA and CDR2 YSLEER. CDR3 region: CASSQDAGNSPLHF. The CDR3 nucleotides are TGCGCCAGCAGCCAAGATGCCGGGAATTCACCCCTCCACTTT.

This rearrangement joins TRBV12-3 or TRBV12-4 to TRBJ2-1; 7 positions match TRBD1. J gave up 6 bases and V 8 bases, and 7 bases lay outside the gene matches. The CDR3 length is 13 residues. The CDR3, as DNA: TGTGCCAGCGGCTCTGGGACAGTCAATGAGCAGTTCTTC. This encodes CASGSGTVNEQFF.

The rearrangement uses TRBV4-1 and TRBJ2-1, with 9 bases that match TRBD2. Unmatched junction bases numbered 17, after V lost 4 bases and J lost 7 bases. Germline-derived CDR1 and CDR2 are MGHRA and YSYEKL. The CDR3 is made up of 18 amino acids. The CDR3 spells CASSPGISGGGEWNEQFF. Written as DNA, the CDR3 is TGCGCCAGCAGCCCCGGGATTAGCGGGGGCGGCGAGTGGAATGAGCAGTTCTTC.

CDR3 in DNA: TGCAGCGTTGGAAGCAGGGTACTCACTGAAGCTTTCTTT. This sequence encodes CSVGSRVLTEAFF. V and J are TRBV29-1 and TRBJ1-1, with D tentatively TRBD1 (5 bases). This CDR3 is built from 13 residues. V dropped 4 bases and J dropped 4 bases, with 13 bases sitting between them. CDR1 and CDR2 (germline): SQVTM, ANQGSEA.

The J gene is TRBJ2-5, the V gene TRBV5-5; 7 positions match TRBD1. With V trimmed by 4 bases and J by 2 bases, 8 bases remained unmatched. Germline CDR1 is SGHKS and CDR2 is YYEKEE (reference sequence). The CDR3 is 15 amino acids. CDR3 DNA sequence: TGTGCCAGCAGCAGGGGACAGTACCGACAAGAGACCCAGTACTTC. The encoded protein is CASSRGQYRQETQYF.

This clonotype was counted ten times or more. The chain combines TRBV29-1 with TRBJ2-7, with D unclear. With 5 bases removed from V and 4 bases from J, the gap between germline ends came to 15 bases. Germline CDR1 reads SQVTM; CDR2 reads ANQGSEA. The length of the CDR3 is 13 residues. In nucleotides, the CDR3 is TGCAGCGTTTGGTCGGGCGAAGGGTACGAGCAGTACTTC. This sequence encodes CSVWSGEGYEQYF.

This clonotype was counted a few times. This chain connects TRBV20-1 to TRBJ2-2; TRBD1 agrees at 7 bases. The J segment lost 1 base and the V segment lost 5 bases, leaving 10 bases of the junction unmatched. Germline V gene sequence: CDR1 DFQATT, CDR2 SNEGSKA (reference sequence). This CDR3 contains 16 residues. The CDR3 loop reads CSALQMDRLNTGELFF. CDR3 nucleotides: TGCAGTGCTCTACAGATGGACAGGTTGAACACCGGGGAGCTGTTTTTT.

This chain links TRBV10-2 with TRBJ2-1; 7 bases line up with TRBD2. J was trimmed by 5 bases and V by 6 bases; bases with no gene match: 7. The CDR3 has 14 amino acids. Germline V CDR1 and CDR2: WSHSY, SAAADI. The CDR3 coding sequence is TGCGCCAGCAGAATGAACGGGGGGAACAATGAGCAGTTCTTC. This gives the protein CASRMNGGNNEQFF.

This clonotype was seen a handful of times. The CDR3 DNA reads TGTGCCAGCAGGGCCCAGAATGAAAAACTGTTTTTT. Its protein product is CASRAQNEKLFF. The chain carries TRBV2 and TRBJ1-4; D gene unclear. This CDR3 contains 12 residues. CDR1 is SNHLY and CDR2 is FYNNEI in the germline V gene. Between the trimmed V and J ends, which lost 6 bases and 5 bases, there was a span of 7 bases. Based on the CDR3 plus reference TRBV2 and TRBJ1-4, the full variable domain is EPEVTQTPSHQVTQMGQEVILRCVPISNHLYFYWYRQILGQKVEFLVSFYNNEISEKSEIFDDQFSVERPDGSNFTLKIRSTKLEDSAMYFCASRAQNEKLFFGSGTQLSVL.

The rearrangement links TRBV12-3 or TRBV12-4 to TRBJ1-3; a possible D gene is TRBD1 (6 bases). Trimming shortened V by 3 bases and J by 4 bases, and 13 bases separated the two germline ends. The CDR3 runs to 15 residues. The CDR3 nucleotides read TGTGCCAGCAGTTTGGGGACATTCGAAGGAAACACCATATATTTT. Translating it yields CASSLGTFEGNTIYF.

This clonotype was recorded many times. The chain carries TRBV12-3 or TRBV12-4 and TRBJ1-2, with 8 bases fitting TRBD1. This CDR3 contains 14 residues. V gave up 5 bases and J gave up 5 bases; unmatched junction bases: 7. The CDR3: CASSPSRTGYGYTF. The CDR3 nucleotides are TGTGCCAGCAGTCCTTCGAGGACAGGGTATGGCTACACCTTC.

The J gene is TRBJ1-5, the V gene TRBV3-1; D uncertain. This CDR3 region has 14 residues. Trimming removed 4 bases at V and 4 bases at J, with 11 bases between. Germline values: CDR1 LGHDT, CDR2 YNNKEL (reference sequence). CDR3 in DNA: TGTGCCAGCAGCCCATGTGGTGATAATCAGCCCCAGCATTTT. This translates into CASSPCGDNQPQHF.

This clonotype was counted between two and nine times. The chain is built from TRBV5-4 and TRBJ2-1, with 9 bases lining up with TRBD2. Germline V gives CDR1 SGHNT, CDR2 YYREEE (reference sequence). With 2 bases clipped from V and 3 bases from J, the junction kept 6 bases outside the gene matches. The CDR3 runs to 16 residues. The CDR3 sequence: CASSLQLAGYYNEQFF. CDR3 nucleotide sequence: TGTGCCAGCAGCTTACAACTAGCGGGTTACTACAATGAGCAGTTCTTC.

This clonotype was found a few times. The rearrangement joins TRBV3-1 to TRBJ2-7; D not resolved. V was clipped by 5 bases and J by 2 bases, with 13 bases between them. The CDR3 has 14 residues. Germline-derived CDR1 and CDR2 are LGHDT and YNNKEL (reference sequence). For the CDR3, the DNA is TGTGCCAGCAGCGTGGGTCATGATGCCTACGAGCAGTACTTC. It codes for CASSVGHDAYEQYF.

The V gene is TRBV5-1, the J gene TRBJ2-1; TRBD2 is a possible D gene (5 bases). In germline, CDR1 is SGHRS, CDR2 YFSETQ. Trimming took off 7 bases at V and 9 bases at J, with 14 bases between the two ends. This CDR3 has 12 amino acids. The CDR3 is CASVGSGIEQFF. For the CDR3, the DNA is TGCGCCAGCGTCGGGTCGGGGATTGAGCAGTTCTTC. Using reference TRBV5-1 and TRBJ2-1 for the parts outside the CDR3, the full variable domain is KAGVTQTPRYLIKTRGQQVTLSCSPISGHRSVSWYQQTPGQGLQFLFEYFSETQRNKGNFPGRFSGRQFSNSRSEMNVSTLELGDSALYLCASVGSGIEQFFGPGTRLTVL.

This clonotype was observed once. The gene calls are TRBV18 and TRBJ1-1, with D possibly matching TRBD1 (5 bases). Germline values: CDR1 KGHSH, CDR2 LQKENI. V lost 6 bases and J 1 base, leaving 15 bases between the germline ends. The CDR3 has 15 residues. In nucleotides, the CDR3 is TGTGCCAGCTCCCCGAATTTGGGGACGAACACTGAAGCTTTCTTT. Protein product: CASSPNLGTNTEAFF.

In regard to this clonotype: A much larger clonotype is one base distant, so this may be a read error. The chain couples TRBV29-1 to TRBJ2-4; D is unclear. The tail of the sequence fits TRBJ2-7 better, so the J call may be wrong. CDR1 and CDR2 from the germline V gene are SQVTM and ANQGSEA. The CDR3 consists of 13 residues. The CDR3 DNA sequence: TGCAGCGTTGTCAACGTAGAATCTTACGAGCAGTACTTC. Protein: CSVVNVESYEQYF.

This clonotype was recorded only once. The junction departs from the called germline gene at one end, perhaps through a read error. The V gene is TRBV18, the J gene TRBJ2-7; D is unresolved. The germline V gene has CDR1 KGHSH and CDR2 LQKENI. This CDR3 has 13 amino acids. As DNA, the CDR3 is TGTGCCAGCTCACCAGAGAGGCTCTCCGAGCGGTACTTC. Amino acids: CASSPERLSERYF.

This clonotype turned up a few times. The V gene is TRBV7-6, the J gene TRBJ1-1, with 8 bases aligning to TRBD1. The CDR3 is made up of 14 amino acids. Germline V gives CDR1 SGHVS, CDR2 FNYEAQ. The V and J ends lost 1 base and 6 bases, in that order; junction bases with no gene match: 4. The chain's CDR3 is CASSLGLQGAEAFF. In nucleotides, the CDR3 is TGTGCCAGCAGCTTAGGGCTACAGGGGGCTGAAGCTTTCTTT.

The chain joins TRBV7-9 to TRBJ2-5, with D possibly called TRBD1 or TRBD2 (5 bases each). The DNA end favors TRBJ2-7, so the J call may be wrong. CDR1 and CDR2 (germline): SEHNR, FQNEAQ (reference sequence). This CDR3 has 16 residues. CDR3 in amino acids: CASSSHGATWGSEQYF. CDR3 sequence (DNA): TGTGCCAGCAGCTCACACGGGGCCACCTGGGGTAGCGAGCAGTACTTC.

V and J are TRBV29-1 and TRBJ2-7; 10 nucleotides align to TRBD2. TRBJ2-5 matches the DNA end more closely, so the J call is doubtful. From germline, CDR1 is SQVTM and CDR2 ANQGSEA. The CDR3 has 17 amino acids. The CDR3 region has the DNA TGCAGCGTTGAAGGATTGTCTAGCGGGAGTATTGGAGAGACCCAGTACTTC. This translates into CSVEGLSSGSIGETQYF.

This clonotype has only one observation. CDR3 protein: CASSESGGRRADTQYF. CDR3 nucleotide sequence: TGTGCCAGCAGTGAATCGGGGGGCAGGAGGGCAGATACGCAGTATTTT. The V gene is TRBV25-1, the J gene TRBJ2-3, with TRBD2 as a possible D gene (7 bases). The CDR3 is 16 amino acids. The germline V gene encodes CDR1 MGHDK and CDR2 SYGVNS. Trimming shortened V by 1 base and J by 4 bases, and 15 bases separated the two germline ends. Supplemented by reference TRBV25-1 and TRBJ2-3, the full variable domain reads EADIYQTPRYLVIGTGKKITLECSQTMGHDKMYWYQQDPGMELHLIHYSYGVNSTEKGDLSSESTVSRIRTEHFPLTLESARPSHTSQYLCASSESGGRRADTQYFGPGTRLTVL.

The V and J genes are TRBV5-1 and TRBJ2-1; either TRBD1 or TRBD2 may fit D (7 bases each). The germline V and J ends were trimmed by 2 bases and 6 bases, with 15 bases remaining between them. This CDR3 spans 15 amino acids. CDR1 is SGHRS, CDR2 YFSETQ, per germline. CDR3 protein: CASSFRGGSANEQFF. DNA for the CDR3: TGCGCCAGCAGCTTCAGGGGGGGATCGGCCAATGAGCAGTTCTTC. Complete variable domain (other parts from reference TRBV5-1 and TRBJ2-1): KAGVTQTPRYLIKTRGQQVTLSCSPISGHRSVSWYQQTPGQGLQFLFEYFSETQRNKGNFPGRFSGRQFSNSRSEMNVSTLELGDSALYLCASSFRGGSANEQFFGPGTRLTVL.